What follows are 28 T cell receptor beta chains derived from one specimen sequenced in a study of circulating and synovial CD4+ cells in juvenile arthritis. The table came from immunoSEQ multiplex PCR; TCRdb's copy has only in-frame clones and leaves some out. The sample has fewer than 35,000 clones; 85% to 95% are singletons. The sample comprised CD4+ T cells from blood. The receptors come from a human donor with juvenile idiopathic arthritis.

The chain employs TRBV19 and TRBJ2-7; D gene unclear. V shed 6 bases and J shed 6 bases, with 18 bases lying between them. The CDR3 extends over 14 amino acids. Germline V lookup: CDR1 LNHDA, CDR2 SQIVND (reference sequence). The CDR3 DNA follows: TGTGCCAGTAGCCTCCGGGTCCAAGGTGTCGAGCAGTACTTC. Its protein product is CASSLRVQGVEQYF.

The V gene is TRBV7-7, the J gene TRBJ2-5, with 9 positions matching TRBD1. CDR1 and CDR2 (germline): SSHAT, FNYEAQ (reference sequence). This CDR3 spans 13 amino acids. Losses at the gene ends were 3 bases for V and 5 bases for J; bases not matched to a gene: 1. CDR3 residues: CASSLGQGETQYF. The CDR3 DNA reads as TGTGCCAGCAGCTTGGGACAGGGCGAGACCCAGTACTTC.

The rearrangement joins TRBV27 to TRBJ2-5; a possible D gene is TRBD1 (5 bases). There are 14 residues in the CDR3. Germline CDR1 is MNHEY and CDR2 is SMNVEV (reference sequence). V was trimmed by 6 bases and J by 1 base, leaving 12 bases between them. The CDR3 bases are TGTGCCAGCAGATCGCAGGGCCCCCAAGAGACCCAGTACTTC. It yields the protein CASRSQGPQETQYF.

The J gene is TRBJ2-1, the V gene TRBV11-1; 7 bases are a match to TRBD2. The CDR3 runs 13 residues. J lost 8 bases, V lost 8 bases, and 9 bases had no gene match. Germline V gives CDR1 SGHAT, CDR2 FQDESV (reference sequence). CDR3 nucleotides: TGTGCCAGCCGGCCGGGGAGGGCCTATGAGCAGTTCTTC. Its protein product is CASRPGRAYEQFF.

The CDR3 protein is CASSPPVRTDTQYF. The DNA for the CDR3 is TGTGCCAGCTCACCACCAGTGAGGACAGATACGCAGTATTTT. The rearrangement links TRBV18 to TRBJ2-3; D gene unclear. This CDR3 has 14 amino acids. Per germline, CDR1 KGHSH and CDR2 LQKENI. Trimming took off 0 bases at V and 3 bases at J, with 7 bases between the two ends.

This chain links TRBV27 with TRBJ2-5, with unresolved D. Trimming pared 3 bases from V and 3 bases from J, leaving 8 bases between. This CDR3 is 13 amino acids long. Germline V gives CDR1 MNHEY, CDR2 SMNVEV (reference sequence). CDR3 amino acids: CASSFRGKETQYF. CDR3 in DNA: TGTGCCAGCAGTTTCCGCGGAAAAGAGACCCAGTACTTC.

The CDR3 bases are TGTGCCACCGGCGGGGATGACGGTGGCTACACCTTC. This codes for CATGGDDGGYTF. The chain combines TRBV2 with TRBJ1-2; unclear D gene. The V end lost 10 bases, the J end lost 7 bases, and 16 bases lay between the germline ends. From germline, CDR1 is SNHLY and CDR2 FYNNEI. The CDR3 length is 12 residues.

The chain's CDR3 is CAWGVARIDTQYF. The DNA of the CDR3 is TGTGCCTGGGGGGTAGCGCGAATAGATACGCAGTATTTT. The chain joins TRBV30 to TRBJ2-3, with D possibly TRBD2 on 5 matching bases. Germline loops: CDR1 GTSNPN, CDR2 SVGIG (reference sequence). This CDR3 is 13 amino acids long. The germline V and J ends were trimmed by 5 bases and 5 bases, with 14 bases remaining between them.

The chain links TRBV30 to TRBJ2-6; 12 bases match TRBD1. J lost 4 bases, V lost 5 bases, and 9 bases had no gene match. The germline CDR1 and CDR2 sequences are GTSNPN and SVGIG (reference sequence). The CDR3 spans 17 residues. The CDR3 DNA sequence: TGTGCCTGGCACCGGGACAGGGGGCGTCGCGGGGCCAACGTCCTGACTTTC. Translation: CAWHRDRGRRGANVLTF.

In this sample, this clone turned up once. V usage is TRBV5-1 and J usage is TRBJ1-2; D possibly corresponds to TRBD1 (5 bases). The germline CDR1 and CDR2 sequences are SGHRS and YFSETQ. This CDR3 has 15 residues. V was pared by 0 bases and J by 4 bases, with 13 bases between. The CDR3 bases are TGCGCCAGCAGCTTGGACCCCTTCGGGGGCTATGGCTACACCTTC. Translating it yields CASSLDPFGGYGYTF.

A single count supports this clone. J is TRBJ2-1 and V is TRBV7-9; 8 bases line up with TRBD2. The CDR3 runs 14 residues. Germline V gene data show CDR1 as SEHNR and CDR2 as FQNEAQ (reference sequence). V shed 4 bases, J shed 7 bases, and the junction held 6 bases outside the gene matches. CDR3 DNA: TGTGCCAGCAGCTCAGCGGGAGAGGTAAATGAGCAGTTCTTC. Translating gives CASSSAGEVNEQFF.

The V call is TRBV10-2, the J call TRBJ1-5; the D gene is possibly TRBD1 (6 bases). The germline V and J ends were trimmed by 6 bases and 4 bases, with 13 bases remaining between them. In germline, CDR1 is WSHSY, CDR2 SAAADI. This CDR3 is built from 14 residues. The CDR3 DNA reads as TGCGCCAGCAGGCCCCAGGGGTGGAATCAGCCCCAGCATTTT. Amino acids: CASRPQGWNQPQHF.

The rearrangement joins TRBV11-2 to TRBJ2-1; 8 nucleotides line up with TRBD2. V dropped 5 bases and J dropped 13; count of bases not matched to a gene: 16. Per the germline V gene, CDR1 is SGHAT and CDR2 is FQNNGV. The CDR3 covers 15 residues. The CDR3 nucleotides are TGTGCCAGCAGCCCCCAAAGGGCGGGAGGTTCACGTCAGTTCTTC. Protein sequence: CASSPQRAGGSRQFF.

The chain couples TRBV2 to TRBJ2-3, with no clear D. The V end lost 5 bases, the J end lost 1 base, and 4 bases lay between the germline ends. The CDR3 is 12 residues long. Looked up from germline, CDR1 is SNHLY and CDR2 is FYNNEI. CDR3 coding DNA: TGTGCCAGCAGTAGCGGCACAGATACGCAGTATTTT. It is translated as CASSSGTDTQYF. Variable domain in full (rest from reference TRBV2 and TRBJ2-3): EPEVTQTPSHQVTQMGQEVILRCVPISNHLYFYWYRQILGQKVEFLVSFYNNEISEKSEIFDDQFSVERPDGSNFTLKIRSTKLEDSAMYFCASSSGTDTQYFGPGTRLTVL.

V and J are TRBV2 and TRBJ2-2; 9 bases agree with TRBD1. Germline CDR1 is SNHLY and CDR2 is FYNNEI. This CDR3 has 18 amino acids. V shed 6 bases, J shed 6 bases, and the junction held 17 bases outside the gene matches. The CDR3 here is CASSADLLGTGSAGELFF. CDR3 sequence (DNA): TGTGCCAGCAGCGCGGATCTCCTGGGGACAGGGTCGGCCGGGGAGCTGTTTTTT.

The V gene is TRBV11-1, the J gene TRBJ2-2; no definite D call. Germline V gives CDR1 SGHAT, CDR2 FQDESV (reference sequence). The CDR3 totals 14 residues. Trimming removed 2 bases at V and 2 bases at J, with 6 bases between. CDR3 region: CASSLMANTGELFF. DNA of the CDR3: TGTGCCAGCAGCTTAATGGCAAACACCGGGGAGCTGTTTTTT. The variable domain in full, completed from reference TRBV11-1 and TRBJ2-2, reads EAEVAQSPRYKITEKSQAVAFWCDPISGHATLYWYRQILGQGPELLVQFQDESVVDDSQLPKDRFSAERLKGVDSTLKIQPAELGDSAMYLCASSLMANTGELFFGEGSRLTVL.

This chain connects TRBV14 to TRBJ2-5; perhaps TRBD1 as D (6 bases). This CDR3 comprises 13 residues. V shed 5 bases and J shed 5 bases, with 12 bases lying between them. CDR1 and CDR2 (germline): SGHDN, FVKESK. CDR3 nucleotides: TGTGCCAGCAGCTCACAGGGTAGGGAGACCCAGTACTTC. It encodes CASSSQGRETQYF.

V and J are TRBV7-8 and TRBJ2-1; TRBD2 matches 9 bases. Germline V gene sequence: CDR1 SGHVS, CDR2 FQNEAQ. The CDR3 sequence is 15 residues long. J lost 1 base, V lost 5 bases, and 3 bases had no gene match. For the CDR3, the DNA is TGTGCCAGCAGCGGTAGCGGGAGTTCCTACAATGAGCAGTTCTTC. Protein: CASSGSGSSYNEQFF. The full variable domain, with the rest looked up from reference TRBV7-8 and TRBJ2-1, is GAGVSQSPRYKVAKRGQDVALRCDPISGHVSLFWYQQALGQGPEFLTYFQNEAQLDKSGLPSDRFFAERPEGSVSTLKIQRTQQEDSAVYLCASSGSGSSYNEQFFGPGTRLTVL.

The rearrangement links TRBV11-3 to TRBJ2-1; maybe TRBD1 (7 bases). Per germline, CDR1 SGHNT and CDR2 YENEEA. The CDR3 length is 14 residues. V lost 8 bases and J lost 6, with 17 bases in between. CDR3 sequence (DNA): TGTGCCAGCGCTCAGGGGGGAGAGGGCAATGAGCAGTTCTTC. Translating gives CASAQGGEGNEQFF.

This chain links TRBV27 with TRBJ2-1; D is uncertain. The V gene's germline CDR1 is MNHEY and CDR2 SMNVEV (reference sequence). This CDR3 is 14 amino acids long. Trimming left V 6 bases short and J 1 base short, with 10 bases between. CDR3 loop: CASRLIPSYNEQFF. DNA of the CDR3: TGTGCCAGCAGGTTAATTCCTTCCTACAATGAGCAGTTCTTC.

The gene calls are TRBV5-4 and TRBJ2-3; 7 positions agree with TRBD2. This CDR3 comprises 16 residues. CDR1 and CDR2 from the germline V gene are SGHNT and YYREEE (reference sequence). Trimming took 3 bases from V and 1 from J; bases not matched to a gene: 8. In DNA form, the CDR3 reads TGTGCCAGCAGCTCGGCGGGGGTTTCGGGCACAGATACGCAGTATTTT. Residues: CASSSAGVSGTDTQYF.

The genes are TRBV4-1 and TRBJ2-7; TRBD2 matches 8 bases. V lost 4 bases, J lost 0 bases, and 8 bases stayed unmatched. CDR1 and CDR2 from the germline V gene are MGHRA and YSYEKL. CDR3 size: 16 residues. CDR3 amino acids: CASSRSSSGSSYEQYF. The DNA of the CDR3 is TGCGCCAGCAGCCGGTCGTCTAGCGGGTCCTCCTACGAGCAGTACTTC.

The chain has TRBV10-3 and TRBJ2-7, with no clear D. V shed 8 bases and J shed 2 bases, with 10 bases lying between them. The CDR3 extends over 12 amino acids. Looked up from germline, CDR1 is ENHRY and CDR2 is SYGVKD. CDR3 coding DNA: TGTGCCATCGGGCACTTGGCCTACGAGCAGTACTTC. Translated, it gives CAIGHLAYEQYF.

The chain has TRBV30 and TRBJ2-1, with 7 bases fitting TRBD2. The CDR3 runs 15 residues. J was trimmed by 4 bases and V by 0 bases; bases with no gene match: 6. Germline-derived CDR1 and CDR2 are GTSNPN and SVGIG (reference sequence). For the CDR3, the DNA is TGTGCCTGGAGTGTACAACTAGCGCCTTACAATGAGCAGTTCTTC. This encodes CAWSVQLAPYNEQFF. Filled out from reference TRBV30 and TRBJ2-1, the complete variable domain reads SQTIHQWPATLVQPVGSPLSLECTVEGTSNPNLYWYRQAAGRGLQLLFYSVGIGQISSEVPQNLSASRPQDRQFILSSKKLLLSDSGFYLCAWSVQLAPYNEQFFGPGTRLTVL.

The rearrangement joins TRBV19 to TRBJ1-5; 8 bases match TRBD1. CDR1 and CDR2 from the germline V gene are LNHDA and SQIVND (reference sequence). Trimming removed 5 bases from V and 3 bases from J; junction bases left unmatched: 9. The CDR3 loop spans 16 amino acids. DNA of the CDR3: TGTGCCAGTAGTCCTAAGACAGGGGACTTCAATCAGCCCCAGCATTTT. Its translation: CASSPKTGDFNQPQHF.

The V call is TRBV7-6, the J call TRBJ2-6; 8 nucleotides align to TRBD1. Germline CDR1 and CDR2: SGHVS and FNYEAQ. V was clipped by 0 bases and J by 5 bases; unmatched bases: 3. The CDR3 runs 16 residues. The DNA of the CDR3 is TGTGCCAGCAGCTTAGCCCAGGGGGCGCGGGCCAACGTCCTGACTTTC. Its translation: CASSLAQGARANVLTF.

The J gene is TRBJ2-7, the V gene TRBV6-5; 12 nucleotides line up with TRBD2. V gave up 7 bases and J gave up 12 bases; unmatched junction bases: 16. CDR3 length: 15 residues. Per the germline V gene, CDR1 is MNHEY and CDR2 is SVGAGI. This CDR3 is CASNPGLAGLGERYF. The CDR3 bases are TGTGCCAGCAACCCGGGACTAGCGGGTCTGGGTGAAAGGTACTTC.

The count of this clone is one. The J gene is TRBJ2-3, the V gene TRBV4-1; maybe TRBD2 (5 bases). From germline, CDR1 is MGHRA and CDR2 YSYEKL. CDR3 length: 15 residues. Trimming took off 2 bases at V and 4 bases at J, with 13 bases between the two ends. In nucleotides, the CDR3 is TGCGCCAGCAGCCAAAGTCCGATTAGCGCAGATACGCAGTATTTT. Its protein is CASSQSPISADTQYF.